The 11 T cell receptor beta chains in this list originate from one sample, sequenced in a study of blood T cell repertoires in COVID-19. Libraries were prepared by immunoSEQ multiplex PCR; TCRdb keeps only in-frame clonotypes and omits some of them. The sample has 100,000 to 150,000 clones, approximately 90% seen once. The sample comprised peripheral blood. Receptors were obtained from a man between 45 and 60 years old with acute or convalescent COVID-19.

Written as DNA, the CDR3 is TGTGCCAGCAGTTTAGGGGCCGGGCAGCCCCAGCATTTT. This codes for CASSLGAGQPQHF. The chain recombines TRBV27 with TRBJ1-5; a weak D match, TRBD1 (5 bases). Per germline, CDR1 MNHEY and CDR2 SMNVEV (reference sequence). The CDR3 has 13 amino acids. V lost 2 bases, J lost 7 bases, and 9 bases lay in between.

In DNA form, the CDR3 reads TGTGCCAGCAGCATCCGACAGGGGGCGACCCTTTACAATGAGCAGTTCTTC. As protein: CASSIRQGATLYNEQFF. The V call is TRBV11-3, the J call TRBJ2-1; 10 nucleotides match TRBD1. Germline V lookup: CDR1 SGHNT, CDR2 YENEEA. The V and J ends lost 5 bases and 4 bases, in that order; junction bases with no gene match: 11. The CDR3 consists of 17 residues. Using reference TRBV11-3 and TRBJ2-1 for the parts outside the CDR3, the full variable domain is EAGVVQSPRYKIIEKKQPVAFWCNPISGHNTLYWYLQNLGQGPELLIRYENEEAVDDSQLPKDRFSAERLKGVDSTLKIQPAELGDSAVYLCASSIRQGATLYNEQFFGPGTRLTVL.

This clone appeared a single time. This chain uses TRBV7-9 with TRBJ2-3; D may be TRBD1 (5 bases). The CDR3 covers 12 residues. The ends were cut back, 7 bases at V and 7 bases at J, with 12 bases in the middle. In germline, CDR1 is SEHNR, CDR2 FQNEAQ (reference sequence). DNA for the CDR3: TGTGCCAGCACCTACGACAGCTATACGCAGTATTTT. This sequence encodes CASTYDSYTQYF.

CDR3: CASRSEGLVGETQYF. CDR3 sequence (DNA): TGTGCCAGCAGGTCGGAAGGACTAGTTGGAGAGACCCAGTACTTC. The rearrangement uses TRBV6-5 and TRBJ2-5; 7 nucleotides line up with TRBD2. The V and J ends lost 6 bases and 4 bases, in that order; junction bases with no gene match: 11. Germline V gene lookup returns CDR1 MNHEY and CDR2 SVGAGI. The CDR3 has 15 amino acids.

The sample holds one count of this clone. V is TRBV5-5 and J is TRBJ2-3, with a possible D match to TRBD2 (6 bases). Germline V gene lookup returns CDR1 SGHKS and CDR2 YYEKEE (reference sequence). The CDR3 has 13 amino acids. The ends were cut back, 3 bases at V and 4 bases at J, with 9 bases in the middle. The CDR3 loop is CASSSDYSDTQYF. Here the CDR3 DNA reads TGTGCCAGCAGCTCGGACTACTCAGATACGCAGTATTTT.

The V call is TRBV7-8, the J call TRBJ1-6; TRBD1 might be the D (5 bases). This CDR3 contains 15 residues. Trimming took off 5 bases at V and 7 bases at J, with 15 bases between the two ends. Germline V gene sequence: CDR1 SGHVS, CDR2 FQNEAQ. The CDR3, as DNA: TGTGCCAGCAGCCAGACGGAAAAGGGGAATTCACCCCTCCACTTT. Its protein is CASSQTEKGNSPLHF.

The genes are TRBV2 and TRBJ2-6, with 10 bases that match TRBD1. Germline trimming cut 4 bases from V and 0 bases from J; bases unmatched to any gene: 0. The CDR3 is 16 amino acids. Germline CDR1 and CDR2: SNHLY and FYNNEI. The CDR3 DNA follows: TGTGCCAGCAGTGGACAGGGGGCCTCTGGGGCCAACGTCCTGACTTTC. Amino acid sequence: CASSGQGASGANVLTF.

Written as DNA, the CDR3 is TGTGCCAGCAGCCTTACTTCGGGGGGTTTGACCTACGAGCAGTACTTC. Protein: CASSLTSGGLTYEQYF. The chain uses TRBV7-9 and TRBJ2-7; 7 bases map to TRBD2. V shed 5 bases, J shed 2 bases, and the junction held 12 bases outside the gene matches. The germline V gene encodes CDR1 SEHNR and CDR2 FQNEAQ (reference sequence). CDR3 length: 16 residues. Full variable domain (remainder filled in from reference TRBV7-9 and TRBJ2-7): DTGVSQNPRHKITKRGQNVTFRCDPISEHNRLYWYRQTLGQGPEFLTYFQNEAQLEKSRLLSDRFSAERPKGSFSTLEIQRTEQGDSAMYLCASSLTSGGLTYEQYFGPGTRLTVT.

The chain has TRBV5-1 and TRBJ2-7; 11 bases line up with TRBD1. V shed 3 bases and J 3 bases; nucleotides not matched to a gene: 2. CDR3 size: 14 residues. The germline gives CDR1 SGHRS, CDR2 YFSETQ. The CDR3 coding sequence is TGCGCCAGCAGCTGGGGACAGGGGGTCTACGAGCAGTACTTC. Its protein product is CASSWGQGVYEQYF.

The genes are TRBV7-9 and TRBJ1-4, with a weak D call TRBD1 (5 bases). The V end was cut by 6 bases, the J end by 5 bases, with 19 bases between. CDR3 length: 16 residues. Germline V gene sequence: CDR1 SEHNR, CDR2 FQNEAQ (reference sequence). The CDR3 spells CASRHTWGVWNEKLFF. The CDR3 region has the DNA TGTGCCAGCAGACATACCTGGGGGGTGTGGAATGAAAAACTGTTTTTT.

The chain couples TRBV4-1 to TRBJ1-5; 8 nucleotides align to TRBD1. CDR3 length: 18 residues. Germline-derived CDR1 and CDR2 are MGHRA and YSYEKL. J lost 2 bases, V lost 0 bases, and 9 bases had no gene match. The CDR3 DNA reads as TGCGCCAGCAGCCAAGATCCGGCCGACAGGGGAGGCAATCAGCCCCAGCATTTT. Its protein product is CASSQDPADRGGNQPQHF.